This note documents a single TCR beta chain sequence. Germline CDR1 and CDR2: SGHRS and YFSETQ. Trimming shortened V by 4 bases and J by 4 bases, and 17 bases separated the two germline ends. This CDR3 region has 15 residues. These data belong to a study of OX40 agonist ivuxolimab in advanced cancers. Method: immunoSEQ multiplex PCR; TCRdb's copy keeps in-frame clones and lacks some. The sample has roughly 80,000 clones; 65% to 90% are singletons. The sample was CD4+ or CD8+ T cells sorted from blood, taken in a trial of the OX40 agonist ivuxolimab. This clonotype was obtained from an adult with an advanced solid tumor such as melanoma, head and neck, liver or kidney cancer. The genes are TRBV5-1 and TRBJ2-5; the D call may be TRBD1 or TRBD2 (5 bases each). CDR3 DNA sequence: TGCGCCAGCAGCACTGGGACGGGAACGGCAGAGACCCAGTACTTC. Protein sequence: CASSTGTGTAETQYF.